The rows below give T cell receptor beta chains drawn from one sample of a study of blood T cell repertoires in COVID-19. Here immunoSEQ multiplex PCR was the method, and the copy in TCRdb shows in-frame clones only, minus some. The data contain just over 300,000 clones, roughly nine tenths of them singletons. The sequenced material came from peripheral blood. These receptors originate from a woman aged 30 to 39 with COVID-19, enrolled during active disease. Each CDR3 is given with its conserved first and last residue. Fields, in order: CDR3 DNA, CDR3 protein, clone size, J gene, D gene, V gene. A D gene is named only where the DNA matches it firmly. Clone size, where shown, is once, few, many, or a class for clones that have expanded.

CDR3 DNA: TGCGCCAGCAGCTTCGGGAAATCCTACGAGCAGTACTTC
CDR3 protein: CASSFGKSYEQYF
clone size: NA
J gene: TRBJ2-7
D gene: NA
V gene: TRBV5-1

CDR3 DNA: TGTGCCAGCACCCCGACTAGCGCGAACACCGGGGAGCTGTTTTTT
CDR3 protein: CASTPTSANTGELFF
clone size: once
J gene: TRBJ2-2
D gene: TRBD2
V gene: TRBV4-2

CDR3 DNA: TGTGCCAGCAGTCGACTTTCGGCCAGTAAAGAGACCCAGTACTTC
CDR3 protein: CASSRLSASKETQYF
clone size: NA
J gene: TRBJ2-5
D gene: NA
V gene: TRBV7-6

CDR3 DNA: TGTGCCAGCAGCTGGAAACAGGGGGAGGCAGCTTTCTTT
CDR3 protein: CASSWKQGEAAFF
clone size: NA
J gene: TRBJ1-1
D gene: TRBD1
V gene: TRBV7-2

CDR3 DNA: TGTGCCAGCAGTTCGACAGGGGGAAACACTGAAGCTTTCTTT
CDR3 protein: CASSSTGGNTEAFF
clone size: NA
J gene: TRBJ1-1
D gene: TRBD1
V gene: TRBV6-5

CDR3 DNA: TGTGCCAGCAGCCAACGTAGCGGAGGGCCCGCCTACGAGCAGTACTTC
CDR3 protein: CASSQRSGGPAYEQYF
clone size: NA
J gene: TRBJ2-7
D gene: NA
V gene: TRBV4-2

CDR3 DNA: TGTGCCAGCAGCCCCGATGGGGAGGTCGGGGAGCTGTTTTTT
CDR3 protein: CASSPDGEVGELFF
clone size: many
J gene: TRBJ2-2
D gene: NA
V gene: TRBV6-2/TRBV6-3

CDR3 DNA: TGTGCCAGCAGCTTAGCCGCGGGGGGGTACAAAGAGCAGTTCTTC
CDR3 protein: CASSLAAGGYKEQFF
clone size: NA
J gene: TRBJ2-1
D gene: TRBD2
V gene: TRBV7-9

CDR3 DNA: TGTGCCACCAGCAGAGATCGGAGTAAGGATCAGCCCCAGCATTTT
CDR3 protein: CATSRDRSKDQPQHF
clone size: NA
J gene: TRBJ1-5
D gene: NA
V gene: TRBV15

CDR3 DNA: TGTGCCAGCTTCCTTCAGGAGGGGCGGACCCCCCACACAGATACGCAGTATTTT
CDR3 protein: CASFLQEGRTPHTDTQYF
clone size: once
J gene: TRBJ2-3
D gene: NA
V gene: TRBV2

CDR3 DNA: TGCAGCGGCTCTAATAGCGACAATGAGCAGTTCTTC
CDR3 protein: CSGSNSDNEQFF
clone size: NA
J gene: TRBJ2-1
D gene: NA
V gene: TRBV29-1

CDR3 DNA: TGTGCCAGCTACCGGGACAGTAATTCACCCCTCCACTTT
CDR3 protein: CASYRDSNSPLHF
clone size: NA
J gene: TRBJ1-6
D gene: TRBD1
V gene: TRBV12-3/TRBV12-4

CDR3 DNA: TGTGCCAGCAGCCCAAGACTAGCGGGGGGGAAGACCCAGTACTTC
CDR3 protein: CASSPRLAGGKTQYF
clone size: NA
J gene: TRBJ2-5
D gene: TRBD2
V gene: TRBV5-4